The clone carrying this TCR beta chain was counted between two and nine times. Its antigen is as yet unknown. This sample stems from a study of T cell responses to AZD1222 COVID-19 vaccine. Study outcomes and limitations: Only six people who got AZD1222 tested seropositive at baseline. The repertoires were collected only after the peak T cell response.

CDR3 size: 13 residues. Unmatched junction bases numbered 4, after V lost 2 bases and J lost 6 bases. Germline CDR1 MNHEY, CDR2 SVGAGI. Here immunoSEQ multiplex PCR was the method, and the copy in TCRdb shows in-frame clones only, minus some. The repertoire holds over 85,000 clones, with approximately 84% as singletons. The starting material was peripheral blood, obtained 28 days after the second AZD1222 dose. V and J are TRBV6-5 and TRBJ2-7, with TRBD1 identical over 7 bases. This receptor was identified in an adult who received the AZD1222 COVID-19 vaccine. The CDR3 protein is CASSYTGAGEQYF. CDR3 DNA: TGTGCCAGCAGTTACACAGGGGCAGGCGAGCAGTACTTC.